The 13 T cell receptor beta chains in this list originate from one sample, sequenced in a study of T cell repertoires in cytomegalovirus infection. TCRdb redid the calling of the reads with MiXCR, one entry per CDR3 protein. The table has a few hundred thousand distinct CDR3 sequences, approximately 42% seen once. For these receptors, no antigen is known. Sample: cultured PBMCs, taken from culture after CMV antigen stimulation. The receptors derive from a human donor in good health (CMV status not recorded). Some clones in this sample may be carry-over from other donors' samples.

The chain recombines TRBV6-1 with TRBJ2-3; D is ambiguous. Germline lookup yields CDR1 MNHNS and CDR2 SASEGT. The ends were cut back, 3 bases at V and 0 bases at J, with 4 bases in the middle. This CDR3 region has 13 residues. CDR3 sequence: CASSDPSTDTQYF. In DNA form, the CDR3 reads TGTGCCAGCAGTGATCCCAGCACAGATACGCAGTATTTT.

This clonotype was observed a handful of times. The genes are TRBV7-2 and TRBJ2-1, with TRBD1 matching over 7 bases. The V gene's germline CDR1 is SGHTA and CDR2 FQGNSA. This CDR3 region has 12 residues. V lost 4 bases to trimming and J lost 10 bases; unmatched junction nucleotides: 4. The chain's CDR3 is CASSSDRAEQFF. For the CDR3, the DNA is TGTGCCAGCAGCTCCGACAGGGCGGAGCAGTTCTTC.

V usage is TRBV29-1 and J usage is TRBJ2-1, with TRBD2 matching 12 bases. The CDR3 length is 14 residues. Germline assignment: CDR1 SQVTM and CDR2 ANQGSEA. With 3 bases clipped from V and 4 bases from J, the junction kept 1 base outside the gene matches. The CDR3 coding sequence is TGCAGCGTTGAGACTAGCGGGAGATACAATGAGCAGTTCTTC. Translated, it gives CSVETSGRYNEQFF.

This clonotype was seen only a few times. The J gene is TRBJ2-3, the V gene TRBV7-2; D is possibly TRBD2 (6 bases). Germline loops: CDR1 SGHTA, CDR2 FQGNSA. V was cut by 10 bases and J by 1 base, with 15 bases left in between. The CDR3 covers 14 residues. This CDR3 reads CATRTGSGTDTQYF. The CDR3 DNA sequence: TGTGCCACCCGGACCGGGAGCGGCACAGATACGCAGTATTTT.

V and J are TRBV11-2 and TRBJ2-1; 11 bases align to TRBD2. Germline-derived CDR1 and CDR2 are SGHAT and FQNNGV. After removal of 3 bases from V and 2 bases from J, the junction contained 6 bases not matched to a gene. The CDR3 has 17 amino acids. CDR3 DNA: TGTGCCAGCAGCTTGAATAGCGGGAGGGGTCCCTACAATGAGCAGTTCTTC. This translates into CASSLNSGRGPYNEQFF.

As DNA, the CDR3 is TGCGCCAGCAGCTTTGTCCGATCGGGTCCCGAGAACGAGCAGTACTTC. It yields the protein CASSFVRSGPENEQYF. J is TRBJ2-7 and V is TRBV5-1, with unresolved D. V was pared by 2 bases and J by 5 bases, with 20 bases between. Germline CDR1 and CDR2: SGHRS and YFSETQ. The CDR3 consists of 16 residues. Full variable domain (remainder filled in from reference TRBV5-1 and TRBJ2-7): KAGVTQTPRYLIKTRGQQVTLSCSPISGHRSVSWYQQTPGQGLQFLFEYFSETQRNKGNFPGRFSGRQFSNSRSEMNVSTLELGDSALYLCASSFVRSGPENEQYFGPGTRLTVT.

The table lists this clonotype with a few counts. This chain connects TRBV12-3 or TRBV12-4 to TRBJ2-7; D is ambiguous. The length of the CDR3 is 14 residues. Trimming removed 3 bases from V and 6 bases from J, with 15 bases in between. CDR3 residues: CASSFSPGGGEQYF. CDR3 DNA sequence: TGTGCCAGCAGTTTCTCTCCTGGCGGTGGCGAGCAGTACTTC.

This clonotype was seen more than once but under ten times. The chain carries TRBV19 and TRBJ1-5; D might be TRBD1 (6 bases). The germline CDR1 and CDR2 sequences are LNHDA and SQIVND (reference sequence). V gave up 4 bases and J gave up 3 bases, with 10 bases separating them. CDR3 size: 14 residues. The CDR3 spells CASSKDRFNQPQHF. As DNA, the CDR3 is TGTGCCAGTAGTAAAGACAGGTTCAATCAGCCCCAGCATTTT. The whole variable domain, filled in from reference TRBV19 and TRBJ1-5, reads DGGITQSPKYLFRKEGQNVTLSCEQNLNHDAMYWYRQDPGQGLRLIYYSQIVNDFQKGDIAEGYSVSREKKESFPLTVTSAQKNPTAFYLCASSKDRFNQPQHFGDGTRLSIL.

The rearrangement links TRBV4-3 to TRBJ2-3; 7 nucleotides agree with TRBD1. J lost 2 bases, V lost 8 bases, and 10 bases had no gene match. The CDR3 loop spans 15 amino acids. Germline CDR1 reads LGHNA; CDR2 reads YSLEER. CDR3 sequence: CASSRGRVPTDTQYF. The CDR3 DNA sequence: TGCGCCAGCTCGAGGGGGCGGGTCCCCACAGATACGCAGTATTTT.

The CDR3 sequence is CASSPPEGKLFF. Here the CDR3 DNA reads TGTGCCAGCAGCCCCCCTGAGGGAAAACTGTTTTTT. This chain uses TRBV7-6 with TRBJ1-4; D is uncertain. V lost 5 bases and J 10 bases, leaving 11 bases between the germline ends. The CDR3 is 12 residues long. Germline V CDR1 and CDR2: SGHVS, FNYEAQ.

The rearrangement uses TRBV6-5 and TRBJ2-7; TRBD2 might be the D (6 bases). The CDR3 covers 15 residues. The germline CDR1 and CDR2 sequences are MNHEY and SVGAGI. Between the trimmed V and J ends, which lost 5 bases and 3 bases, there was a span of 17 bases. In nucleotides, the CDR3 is TGTGCCAGCAGTGGCACGGCCGGGACTTACTACGAGCAGTACTTC. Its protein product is CASSGTAGTYYEQYF.

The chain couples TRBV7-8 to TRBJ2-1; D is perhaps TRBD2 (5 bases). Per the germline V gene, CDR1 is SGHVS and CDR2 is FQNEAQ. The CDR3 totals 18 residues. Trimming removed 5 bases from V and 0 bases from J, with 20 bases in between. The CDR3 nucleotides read TGTGCCAGCAGCAACTATGGTCGCGGGCCTTTCTCCTACAATGAGCAGTTCTTC. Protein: CASSNYGRGPFSYNEQFF.

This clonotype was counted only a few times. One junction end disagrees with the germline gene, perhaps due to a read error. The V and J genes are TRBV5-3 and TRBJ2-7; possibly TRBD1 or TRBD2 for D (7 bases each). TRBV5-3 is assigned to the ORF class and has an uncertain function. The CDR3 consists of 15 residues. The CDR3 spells CASSSPTQGEGEQYF. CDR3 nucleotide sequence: TGTGCCAGCAGCTCCCCGACGCAGGGGGAGGGCGAGCAGTACTTC.